This T cell receptor beta chain appears in the sequencing data of a study of monozygotic twins with inflammatory bowel disease. Study observations and caveats: Compared with healthy twins, IBD patients shared fewer clonotypes with others, especially with disease activity. Telling apart the different T cell subtypes was not possible.

For each CDR3 protein, TCRdb gives one entry from its re-call of the 5' RACE reads, without DNA. Its listing shows about 350,000 distinct CDR3 sequences. On this clonotype itself: Its antigen is unidentified.

Germline CDR1 reads SGHVS; CDR2 reads FQNEAQ. CDR3 length equals 16 residues. Sequenced sample: blood. This clonotype was obtained from a human donor with ulcerative colitis or Crohn's disease, or a healthy co-twin of an affected twin (not recorded which). The V call is TRBV7-8, the J call TRBJ2-7; TCRdb outputs TRBD1, but without DNA this stays unchecked. The CDR3 loop is CASSQGGRGRQYEQYF.